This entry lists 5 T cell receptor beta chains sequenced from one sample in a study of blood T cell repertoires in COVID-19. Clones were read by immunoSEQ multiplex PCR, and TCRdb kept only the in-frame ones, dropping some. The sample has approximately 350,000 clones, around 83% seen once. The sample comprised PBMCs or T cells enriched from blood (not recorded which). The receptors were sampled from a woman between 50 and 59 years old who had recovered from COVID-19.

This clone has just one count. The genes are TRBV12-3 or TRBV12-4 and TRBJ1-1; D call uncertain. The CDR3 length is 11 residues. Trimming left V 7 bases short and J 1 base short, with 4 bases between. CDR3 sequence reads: CASTGNTEAFF. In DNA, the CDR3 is TGTGCCAGCACAGGGAACACTGAAGCTTTCTTT.

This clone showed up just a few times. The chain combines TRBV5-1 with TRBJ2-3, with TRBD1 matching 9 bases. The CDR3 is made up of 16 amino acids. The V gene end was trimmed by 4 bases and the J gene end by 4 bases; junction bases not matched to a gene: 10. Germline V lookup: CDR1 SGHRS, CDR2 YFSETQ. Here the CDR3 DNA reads TGCGCCAGCAGCATCGCCGGGACAGGGTTCGCAGATACGCAGTATTTT. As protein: CASSIAGTGFADTQYF.

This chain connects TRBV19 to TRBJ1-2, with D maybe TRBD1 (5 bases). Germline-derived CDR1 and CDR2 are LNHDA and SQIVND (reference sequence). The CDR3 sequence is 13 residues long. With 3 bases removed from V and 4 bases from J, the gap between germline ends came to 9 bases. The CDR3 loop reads CASSIGGTYGYTF. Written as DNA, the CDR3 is TGTGCCAGTAGTATCGGGGGGACCTATGGCTACACCTTC.

The CDR3 reads CASTADRGNTIYF. CDR3 nucleotides: TGTGCCAGCACCGCGGACAGGGGAAACACCATATATTTT. This chain connects TRBV7-2 to TRBJ1-3, with 7 bases that match TRBD1. There are 13 residues in the CDR3. The J segment lost 4 bases and the V segment lost 7 bases, leaving 4 bases of the junction unmatched. Germline V lookup: CDR1 SGHTA, CDR2 FQGNSA.

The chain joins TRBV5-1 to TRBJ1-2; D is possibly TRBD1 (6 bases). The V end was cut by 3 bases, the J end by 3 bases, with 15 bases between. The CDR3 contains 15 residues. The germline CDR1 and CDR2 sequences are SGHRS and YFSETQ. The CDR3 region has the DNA TGCGCCAGCAGCTCGAATGACAGGACTTACTATGGCTACACCTTC. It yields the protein CASSSNDRTYYGYTF.